This note documents a single T cell receptor beta chain sequence. TCRdb's copy holds only in-frame clones and misses some; the assay was immunoSEQ multiplex PCR. This table holds fewer than 100,000 clones, approximately 88% found once. The data derive from a study of OX40 agonist ivuxolimab in advanced cancers. With 8 bases clipped from V and 0 bases from J, the junction kept 11 bases outside the gene matches. The length of the CDR3 is 18 residues. Germline CDR1 reads SGHRS; CDR2 reads YFSETQ. The V call is TRBV5-1, the J call TRBJ2-4, with 13 bases that match TRBD2. Sample: CD4+ or CD8+ T cells sorted from blood, taken in a trial of the OX40 agonist ivuxolimab. The receptor's source is an adult with an advanced solid tumor such as melanoma, head and neck, liver or kidney cancer. The DNA for the CDR3 is TGCGCCAGAAGCCCGGGACTAGCGGGATGCCTAGCCAAAAACATTCAGTACTTC. Residues: CARSPGLAGCLAKNIQYF.